This entry is about one T cell receptor (beta chain). The antigen remains unidentified. In germline, CDR1 is SEHNR, CDR2 FQNEAQ (reference sequence). There are 13 residues in the CDR3. The ends were cut back, 2 bases at V and 7 bases at J, with 8 bases in the middle. 60 Vbeta and 13 Jbeta primers were used in PCR. The table came from immunoSEQ multiplex PCR; TCRdb's copy has only in-frame clones and leaves some out. This sample yields around 150,000 clones, of which roughly three quarters are seen a single time; 1.5% to 2% belongs to the top ten. The data derive from a study of cytomegalovirus exposure and HLA in healthy donors. Study observations and caveats: According to an earlier analysis, most TCR beta V segments yielded productive rearrangements about 87% or about 30% of the time. V- and J-gene trimming of TCR beta was linked (in a later analysis) to a missense DCLRE1C variant. In terms of immune exposure information, only CMV serostatus was available. High sensitivity and specificity were reportedly achieved when the classifier diagnosed cytomegalovirus status.

Sequenced sample: PBMCs. The origin of this receptor is a woman in her forties in good health and CMV-seronegative. J is TRBJ2-2 and V is TRBV7-9; D call uncertain. CDR3 amino acids: CASSLLSRGELFF. The DNA for the CDR3 is TGTGCCAGCAGCTTATTGAGCCGCGGGGAGCTGTTTTTT.